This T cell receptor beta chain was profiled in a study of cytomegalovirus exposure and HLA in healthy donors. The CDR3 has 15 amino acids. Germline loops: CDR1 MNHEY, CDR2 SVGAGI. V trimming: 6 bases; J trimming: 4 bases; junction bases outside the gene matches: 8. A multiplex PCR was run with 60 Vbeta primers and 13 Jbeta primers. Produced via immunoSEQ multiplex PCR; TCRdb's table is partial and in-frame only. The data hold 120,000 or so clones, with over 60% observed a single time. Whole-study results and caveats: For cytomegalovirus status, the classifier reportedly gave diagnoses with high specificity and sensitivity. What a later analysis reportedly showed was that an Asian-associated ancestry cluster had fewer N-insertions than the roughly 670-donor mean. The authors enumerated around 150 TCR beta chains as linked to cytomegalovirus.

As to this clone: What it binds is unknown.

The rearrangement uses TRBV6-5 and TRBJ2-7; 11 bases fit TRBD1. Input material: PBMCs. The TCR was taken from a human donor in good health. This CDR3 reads CASSPARDRGYEQYF. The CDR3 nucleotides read TGTGCCAGCAGCCCTGCCCGGGACAGGGGGTACGAGCAGTACTTC.